The subject of this entry is one TCR beta chain. The repertoire was sequenced with immunoSEQ multiplex PCR; TCRdb's copy has only in-frame clones and lacks some. Among 55,000 to 65,000 clones listed, about 92% were seen once. The data were taken from a study of OX40 agonist ivuxolimab in advanced cancers. Trimming took off 2 bases at V and 2 bases at J, with 8 bases between the two ends. The germline V gene encodes CDR1 MNHEY and CDR2 SVGAGI. The CDR3 loop spans 14 amino acids. The TCR sequence derives from an adult with an advanced solid tumor such as melanoma, head and neck, liver or kidney cancer. The sample was CD4+ or CD8+ T cells sorted from blood, taken in a trial of the OX40 agonist ivuxolimab. The V call is TRBV6-5, the J call TRBJ2-3; perhaps TRBD1 as D (5 bases). CDR3 sequence (DNA): TGTGCCAGCAGTTACCTGGGGCCCACAGATACGCAGTATTTT. This encodes CASSYLGPTDTQYF.